What follows are 29 T cell receptor beta chains derived from one specimen sequenced in a study of blood T cells in healthy people across ages. The use of a sample-barcoded 5' primer and a J-beta primer mix characterized a second PCR of about 7 to 12 cycles. Via MiXCR, TCRdb re-called the 5' RACE reads, giving one row per CDR3 protein. The sample contains about 1.6 million distinct CDR3 sequences, 34% of which appear only once. Sequencing was done on a sample of blood. These receptors all come from a woman aged 25 to 39 in good health.

Note on this clonotype: One end of the junction varies from germline; a read error may be responsible. The rearrangement uses TRBV7-3 and TRBJ2-5; D remains unclear. The CDR3 consists of 19 residues. From germline, CDR1 is SGHTA and CDR2 FQGTGA. For the CDR3, the DNA is TGTACCAGCAGCTCCCAGATGGCCCCTAAACATCTTAATTGGGAGACCCAGTACTTC. Protein: CTSSSQMAPKHLNWETQYF.

This clonotype showed up just a few times. The chain uses TRBV6-2 or TRBV6-3 and TRBJ2-7; TRBD2 is a possible D gene (5 bases). In germline, CDR1 is MNHEY, CDR2 SVGEGT. V dropped 2 bases and J dropped 0 bases, with 11 bases sitting between them. This CDR3 is 15 amino acids long. CDR3 amino acids: CASSYPSFSSYEQYF. CDR3 coding DNA: TGTGCCAGCAGTTACCCTAGCTTCAGCTCCTACGAGCAGTACTTC.

This chain links TRBV12-3 or TRBV12-4 with TRBJ1-2; D ambiguous. V lost 4 bases and J 0 bases, leaving 15 bases between the germline ends. CDR3 length: 16 amino acids. In DNA, the CDR3 is TGTGCCAGCAGTTCAACCCGGACGGGAGCTAACTATGGCTACACCTTC. Translated: CASSSTRTGANYGYTF.

On this clonotype itself: Just one base apart from a much larger clone, this may be a read error. This chain links TRBV29-1 with TRBJ2-3, with 7 nucleotides matching TRBD1. This CDR3 region has 15 residues. Germline V CDR1 and CDR2: SQVTM, ANQGSEA. This CDR3 reads CSVALRDRAPDTQNF. DNA for the CDR3: TGCAGCGTCGCTTTGAGAGACAGGGCGCCAGATACGCAGAATTTT.

CDR3 nucleotides: TGTGCCAGCAGCAAAGTGGAAAGGGGCCAGCGCCAAGAGACCCAGTACTTC. Residues: CASSKVERGQRQETQYF. The chain is built from TRBV21-1 and TRBJ2-5; the table's D gene call, TRBD1, was not cross checked with the DNA. TRBV21-1 is termed a pseudogene. The CDR3 length is 17 residues.

The CDR3 DNA sequence: TGTGCCAGCAGCCAACAGACAGTGCGCGGCACTGAAGCTTTCTTT. It encodes CASSQQTVRGTEAFF. The chain links TRBV3-1 to TRBJ1-1, with D perhaps matching TRBD1 (5 bases). V was pared by 2 bases and J by 4 bases, with 14 bases between. Germline V gives CDR1 LGHDT, CDR2 YNNKEL (reference sequence). This CDR3 spans 15 amino acids.

The table lists this clonotype with a few counts. The chain is built from TRBV12-3 or TRBV12-4 and TRBJ1-2; TRBD1 might be the D (5 bases). The germline V and J ends were trimmed by 4 bases and 4 bases, with 13 bases remaining between them. This CDR3 contains 14 residues. The CDR3 DNA reads TGTGCCAGCAGTTCTCAGCCCGGGGGCTATGGCTACACCTTC. Translating it yields CASSSQPGGYGYTF.

At least ten counts were recorded for this clonotype. The J gene is TRBJ2-7, the V gene TRBV7-9, with TRBD2 matching over 8 bases. Germline V CDR1 and CDR2: SEHNR, FQNEAQ (reference sequence). Trimming removed 6 bases from V and 2 bases from J; junction bases left unmatched: 18. The CDR3 loop spans 18 amino acids. CDR3 nucleotide sequence: TGTGCCAGCAGTACAGGGTTCTTGGGTAGCGGGACCCCCTACGAGCAGTACTTC. As protein: CASSTGFLGSGTPYEQYF.

The chain joins TRBV6-2 or TRBV6-3 to TRBJ1-5; no clear D gene. Trimming removed 6 bases at V and 1 base at J, with 4 bases between. Per the germline V gene, CDR1 is MNHEY and CDR2 is SVGEGT. The CDR3 spans 12 residues. The CDR3 region has the DNA TGTGCCAGCAGGAGAAGCAATCAGCCCCAGCATTTT. Translating gives CASRRSNQPQHF.

The chain couples TRBV25-1 to TRBJ2-3, with D perhaps matching TRBD2 (5 bases). Looked up from germline, CDR1 is MGHDK and CDR2 is SYGVNS. V gave up 1 base and J gave up 2 bases, with 16 bases separating them. The CDR3 totals 17 residues. CDR3 region: CASSEFSGESNTDTQYF. The CDR3 DNA reads TGTGCCAGCAGTGAATTTTCTGGGGAGAGTAACACAGATACGCAGTATTTT.

The chain is built from TRBV11-1 and TRBJ1-4; D unresolved. V shed 2 bases and J shed 5 bases, with 6 bases lying between them. The length of the CDR3 is 13 residues. Germline V gives CDR1 SGHAT, CDR2 FQDESV (reference sequence). The CDR3 DNA sequence: TGTGCCAGCAGCTTAAAGGAAAATGAAAAACTGTTTTTT. This codes for CASSLKENEKLFF.

This clonotype was picked up a small number of times. V gene TRBV13 combines with J gene TRBJ2-1; 12 bases match TRBD2. V trimming: 5 bases; J trimming: 5 bases; junction bases outside the gene matches: 4. CDR1 PRHDT and CDR2 FYEKMQ come from the germline V gene (reference sequence). The CDR3 has 15 residues. The CDR3 sequence is CASSAGLAGNNEQFF. As DNA, the CDR3 is TGTGCCAGCAGCGCGGGACTAGCGGGTAACAATGAGCAGTTCTTC.

This sequence joins TRBV5-4 and TRBJ2-5; D could derive from TRBD1 or TRBD2 (5 bases each). CDR1 and CDR2 (germline): SGHNT, YYREEE (reference sequence). There are 15 residues in the CDR3. With 4 bases removed from V and 5 bases from J, the gap between germline ends came to 18 bases. Here the CDR3 reads CASSRPGPEGETQYF. CDR3 nucleotide sequence: TGTGCCAGCAGCCGTCCAGGTCCCGAGGGGGAGACCCAGTACTTC.

This clonotype showed up just a few times. This chain connects TRBV5-1 to TRBJ1-2; D perhaps matches TRBD1 (6 bases). This CDR3 region has 13 residues. Trimming pared 4 bases from V and 3 bases from J, leaving 10 bases between. The germline V gene has CDR1 SGHRS and CDR2 YFSETQ. The CDR3 sequence is CASSEGTYYGYTF. CDR3 in DNA: TGCGCCAGCAGCGAAGGGACATACTATGGCTACACCTTC. The variable domain in full, with the rest retrieved from reference TRBV5-1 and TRBJ1-2, is KAGVTQTPRYLIKTRGQQVTLSCSPISGHRSVSWYQQTPGQGLQFLFEYFSETQRNKGNFPGRFSGRQFSNSRSEMNVSTLELGDSALYLCASSEGTYYGYTFGSGTRLTVV.

The rearrangement joins TRBV7-3 to TRBJ2-1, with 7 bases that match TRBD2. Germline V gene sequence: CDR1 SGHTA, CDR2 FQGTGA. Trimming at V came to 5 bases and at J to 2 bases, leaving 6 bases not matched to a gene. The CDR3 sequence is 15 residues long. CDR3 in amino acids: CASSLSGATYNEQFF. Here the CDR3 DNA reads TGTGCCAGCAGCCTCAGCGGGGCAACCTACAATGAGCAGTTCTTC.

The gene calls are TRBV29-1 and TRBJ1-1; D is possibly TRBD1 (5 bases). The V and J ends lost 3 bases and 5 bases respectively, with 16 bases between them. In germline, CDR1 is SQVTM, CDR2 ANQGSEA. The CDR3 contains 14 residues. The CDR3 region has the DNA TGCAGCGTTGATGGGTTCAGGGTTGGGACTGAAGCTTTCTTT. It yields the protein CSVDGFRVGTEAFF.

The chain combines TRBV7-6 with TRBJ1-2; D is undetermined. Germline V CDR1 and CDR2: SGHVS, FNYEAQ. V lost 4 bases to trimming and J lost 4 bases, with 13 bases between them. This CDR3 comprises 14 residues. As DNA, the CDR3 is TGTGCCAGCAGCTCTTCAGGCCGGAGCTATGGCTACACCTTC. Translating it yields CASSSSGRSYGYTF. The variable domain in full, with the rest retrieved from reference TRBV7-6 and TRBJ1-2, is GAGVSQSPRYKVTKRGQDVALRCDPISGHVSLYWYRQALGQGPEFLTYFNYEAQQDKSGLPNDRFSAERPEGSISTLTIQRTEQRDSAMYRCASSSSGRSYGYTFGSGTRLTVV.

This clonotype was counted at least ten times. The chain links TRBV7-8 to TRBJ2-1, with 8 bases matching TRBD2. Germline CDR1 is SGHVS and CDR2 is FQNEAQ. The CDR3 runs to 14 residues. Trimming cost V 3 bases and J 4 bases; bases outside gene matches: 2. The CDR3 loop reads CASSFLAGYNEQFF. The CDR3 bases are TGTGCCAGCAGCTTCCTAGCGGGTTACAATGAGCAGTTCTTC.

J is TRBJ2-1 and V is TRBV19; TRBD2 aligns across 7 bases. The CDR3 is made up of 15 amino acids. V shed 3 bases, J shed 4 bases, and the junction held 6 bases outside the gene matches. Germline CDR1 is LNHDA and CDR2 is SQIVND (reference sequence). The CDR3: CASSIGRERYNEQFF. The CDR3 DNA sequence: TGTGCCAGTAGTATTGGGCGGGAGAGGTACAATGAGCAGTTCTTC.

This clonotype was counted a few times. CDR3 nucleotide sequence: TGTGCCAGCAGTTATTGGGAGAGCACAGATACGCAGTATTTT. As protein: CASSYWESTDTQYF. The chain recombines TRBV6-2 or TRBV6-3 with TRBJ2-3, with a possible D match to TRBD2 (5 bases). Trimming pared 3 bases from V and 0 bases from J, leaving 7 bases between. This CDR3 is built from 14 residues. CDR1 and CDR2 (germline): MNHEY, SVGEGT.

This chain connects TRBV5-1 to TRBJ1-1; the D is unclear. V shed 0 bases and J shed 1 base, with 10 bases lying between them. From germline, CDR1 is SGHRS and CDR2 YFSETQ. CDR3 length: 15 amino acids. CDR3 in DNA: TGCGCCAGCAGCTTGGGTAGCCCGACGAACACTGAAGCTTTCTTT. Translating it yields CASSLGSPTNTEAFF.

The rearrangement uses TRBV24-1 and TRBJ1-1; no firm D call. CDR3 length: 13 amino acids. Germline CDR1 is KGHDR and CDR2 is SFDVKD. With 2 bases removed from V and 3 bases from J, the gap between germline ends came to 6 bases. The CDR3 reads CATSDYGYTEAFF. The CDR3 nucleotides are TGTGCCACCAGTGATTACGGATACACTGAAGCTTTCTTT.

This clonotype was seen only a few times. The V call is TRBV20-1, the J call TRBJ1-5; unclear D gene. CDR3 length: 16 amino acids. In germline, CDR1 is DFQATT, CDR2 SNEGSKA (reference sequence). V lost 4 bases and J 4 bases, leaving 20 bases between the germline ends. CDR3 residues: CSAILSRGPGNQPQHF. The DNA of the CDR3 is TGCAGTGCTATTCTCTCTCGGGGTCCTGGGAATCAGCCCCAGCATTTT.

J is TRBJ1-4 and V is TRBV18; 7 nucleotides line up with TRBD1. This CDR3 has 13 amino acids. Trimming at V came to 3 bases and at J to 6 bases, leaving 1 base not matched to a gene. Germline assignment: CDR1 KGHSH and CDR2 LQKENI. CDR3 sequence: CASSPGTDEKLFF. The CDR3 nucleotides read TGTGCCAGCTCACCGGGGACAGATGAAAAACTGTTTTTT.

The V gene is TRBV20-1, the J gene TRBJ2-5; possible D gene TRBD2, 6 bases. The V end was cut by 6 bases, the J end by 2 bases, with 10 bases between. Germline CDR1 is DFQATT and CDR2 is SNEGSKA (reference sequence). There are 12 residues in the CDR3. CDR3 in amino acids: CSAAGTQETQYF. For the CDR3, the DNA is TGCAGTGCGGCCGGGACTCAAGAGACCCAGTACTTC.

This clonotype was found a few times. Here the CDR3 reads CASSLEIWDETQYF. The CDR3 DNA reads TGTGCCAGCAGTTTAGAAATATGGGACGAGACCCAGTACTTC. The chain carries TRBV12-3 or TRBV12-4 and TRBJ2-5, with D perhaps TRBD1 or TRBD2 (5 bases each). Trimming left V 1 base short and J 5 bases short, with 11 bases between. CDR3 length: 14 residues.

This clonotype appeared a few times. The chain joins TRBV7-9 to TRBJ2-7; D uncertain. Trimming left V 5 bases short and J 6 bases short, with 14 bases between. Germline CDR1 SEHNR, CDR2 FQNEAQ (reference sequence). CDR3 size: 13 residues. The CDR3 loop is CASSLVGSGEQYF. CDR3 DNA: TGTGCCAGCAGCCTCGTAGGATCGGGCGAGCAGTACTTC.

V usage is TRBV20-1 and J usage is TRBJ1-5; no clear D gene. The CDR3 has 13 amino acids. Trimming pared 1 base from V and 5 bases from J, leaving 9 bases between. CDR1 and CDR2 from the germline V gene are DFQATT and SNEGSKA (reference sequence). The CDR3 DNA reads TGCAGTGCTAGAGGGAACGGGGATCAGCCCCAGCATTTT. It encodes CSARGNGDQPQHF.

In its sample, this clonotype was seen a few times. CDR3 sequence (DNA): TGCAGTGCCAGGGAATCGGCGGGACAGGGGGCCCACGAGCAGTACTTC. This encodes CSARESAGQGAHEQYF. The genes are TRBV20-1 and TRBJ2-7; 12 nucleotides align to TRBD1. Germline assignment: CDR1 DFQATT and CDR2 SNEGSKA (reference sequence). Germline trimming cut 6 bases from V and 5 bases from J; bases unmatched to any gene: 14. The CDR3 consists of 16 residues.